Presented here are 26 T cell receptor beta chains from one specimen sequenced in a study of blood T cell repertoires in COVID-19. Using immunoSEQ multiplex PCR, the repertoire was profiled, and TCRdb retains in-frame clones only, with some absent. The profile shows 250,000 or so clones, roughly 80% of them singletons. The sample was PBMCs or T cells enriched from blood (not recorded which). The receptors were sampled from a man aged 45-60 years who had recovered from COVID-19.

The rearrangement links TRBV19 to TRBJ2-1; 16 nucleotides agree with TRBD2. Germline values: CDR1 LNHDA, CDR2 SQIVND (reference sequence). The CDR3 sequence is 18 residues long. With 4 bases clipped from V and 3 bases from J, the junction kept 6 bases outside the gene matches. CDR3 in DNA: TGTGCCAGTAGTAAGGGGACTAGCGGGAGGGCCCTCTACAATGAGCAGTTCTTC. It codes for CASSKGTSGRALYNEQFF.

J is TRBJ2-4 and V is TRBV11-3, with 8 bases lining up with TRBD2. The V and J ends lost 0 bases and 4 bases, in that order; junction bases with no gene match: 11. CDR1 is SGHNT and CDR2 is YENEEA in the germline V gene. There are 18 residues in the CDR3. The CDR3, as DNA: TGTGCCAGCAGCTTAGAGGTTGGAAGCGGGAGTGCTAAAAACATTCAGTACTTC. It specifies CASSLEVGSGSAKNIQYF.

J is TRBJ2-2 and V is TRBV6-4, with 9 bases that match TRBD1. The CDR3 totals 16 residues. Germline CDR1 MRHNA, CDR2 SNTAGT. The V segment lost 4 bases and the J segment 0 bases; nucleotides outside the gene matches: 3. This CDR3 is CASSGQGGSNTGELFF. The CDR3 nucleotides are TGTGCCAGCAGTGGACAGGGGGGTTCGAACACCGGGGAGCTGTTTTTT.

The chain combines TRBV10-1 with TRBJ2-3; 14 positions match TRBD2. V lost 4 bases to trimming and J lost 5 bases; unmatched junction nucleotides: 5. The CDR3 totals 16 residues. In germline, CDR1 is WNHNN, CDR2 SYGVQD (reference sequence). The CDR3 bases are TGCGCCAGCAGTGTGACTAGCGGGGGGGCGGGAGATACGCAGTATTTT. Protein product: CASSVTSGGAGDTQYF.

As DNA, the CDR3 is TGTGCCAGTCAGCGGACAGGGTTCACAGATACGCAGTATTTT. It yields the protein CASQRTGFTDTQYF. The V gene is TRBV19, the J gene TRBJ2-3; 8 nucleotides line up with TRBD1. Germline-derived CDR1 and CDR2 are LNHDA and SQIVND (reference sequence). The junction had 6 bases not matched to a gene; V was cut back by 8 bases and J by 2 bases. CDR3 size: 14 residues.

This clone was seen only once. The chain couples TRBV2 to TRBJ2-5; 7 positions agree with TRBD1. Trimming at V came to 4 bases and at J to 6 bases, leaving 11 bases not matched to a gene. The germline V gene has CDR1 SNHLY and CDR2 FYNNEI. The CDR3 is made up of 15 amino acids. The CDR3 DNA reads TGTGCCAGCAGTGGAATTAACAGGGGATGGAAGACCCAGTACTTC. It codes for CASSGINRGWKTQYF.

The CDR3 DNA follows: TGTGCCAGCAGCAAGCGGAGCGGGGGATCCTACAATGAGCAGTTCTTC. This codes for CASSKRSGGSYNEQFF. The chain recombines TRBV6-2 or TRBV6-3 with TRBJ2-1; 8 nucleotides agree with TRBD2. The V gene end was trimmed by 6 bases and the J gene end by 1 base; junction bases not matched to a gene: 8. This CDR3 has 16 residues. CDR1 is MNHEY, CDR2 SVGEGT, per germline.

This chain links TRBV27 with TRBJ1-1; 8 bases are a match to TRBD1. The CDR3 sequence is 16 residues long. Germline CDR1 and CDR2: MNHEY and SMNVEV (reference sequence). Trimming at V came to 5 bases and at J to 1 base, leaving 9 bases not matched to a gene. The CDR3 reads CASSPRQGRRNTEAFF. The CDR3 nucleotides read TGTGCCAGCAGTCCGCGACAGGGGAGGAGGAACACTGAAGCTTTCTTT.

This clone was seen just once. The chain combines TRBV7-2 with TRBJ1-2; D is perhaps TRBD1 (6 bases). V shed 5 bases and J shed 4 bases, with 17 bases lying between them. Per germline, CDR1 SGHTA and CDR2 FQGNSA. The length of the CDR3 is 15 residues. CDR3 protein: CASSPRDTDVYGYTF. The CDR3 coding sequence is TGTGCCAGCAGCCCTCGGGACACGGACGTCTATGGCTACACCTTC.

The count of this clone is one. The rearrangement links TRBV7-2 to TRBJ2-2; no clear D. Trimming took off 1 base at V and 0 bases at J, with 3 bases between the two ends. Germline-derived CDR1 and CDR2 are SGHTA and FQGNSA. This CDR3 spans 14 amino acids. This chain's CDR3 is CASSLVSNTGELFF. As DNA, the CDR3 is TGTGCCAGCAGCTTAGTATCGAACACCGGGGAGCTGTTTTTT.

This clone turned up a few times. The chain links TRBV5-5 to TRBJ2-2; 11 nucleotides agree with TRBD1. Per the germline V gene, CDR1 is SGHKS and CDR2 is YYEKEE (reference sequence). CDR3 length: 16 amino acids. V lost 4 bases and J lost 5; bases outside the gene matches: 7. As DNA, the CDR3 is TGTGCCAGCAGCGCTCCCGGGACAGGGGGGACCGGGGAGCTGTTTTTT. Amino acids: CASSAPGTGGTGELFF. The full variable domain, completed using reference TRBV5-5 and TRBJ2-2, is DAGVTQSPTHLIKTRGQQVTLRCSPISGHKSVSWYQQVLGQGPQFIFQYYEKEERGRGNFPDRFSARQFPNYSSELNVNALLLGDSALYLCASSAPGTGGTGELFFGEGSRLTVL.

The rearrangement uses TRBV4-1 and TRBJ1-1; the D is unclear. V was trimmed by 6 bases and J by 1 base, leaving 15 bases between them. Germline V gene lookup returns CDR1 MGHRA and CDR2 YSYEKL. CDR3 size: 15 residues. The DNA for the CDR3 is TGCGCCAGCAGAGACCCTGCCCGGGAGAACACTGAAGCTTTCTTT. Translating it yields CASRDPARENTEAFF.

This rearrangement joins TRBV12-5 to TRBJ2-7; no firm D call. V lost 4 bases and J 4 bases, leaving 8 bases between the germline ends. The CDR3 sequence is 12 residues long. CDR1 is LGHNT and CDR2 is FRNRAP in the germline V gene. The CDR3 region has the DNA TGTGCTAGTGGTTGGGTTACTTACGAGCAGTACTTC. Protein: CASGWVTYEQYF.

The chain combines TRBV2 with TRBJ2-1; tentative D call: TRBD2 (5 bases). The germline V gene has CDR1 SNHLY and CDR2 FYNNEI. The CDR3 contains 11 residues. V gave up 6 bases and J gave up 8 bases, with 8 bases separating them. CDR3 amino acids: CASRARDEQFF. As DNA, the CDR3 is TGTGCCAGCAGGGCGAGGGATGAGCAGTTCTTC.

The chain employs TRBV7-2 and TRBJ1-5; 8 nucleotides align to TRBD1. CDR1 is SGHTA and CDR2 is FQGNSA in the germline V gene. Losses at the gene ends were 5 bases for V and 6 bases for J; bases not matched to a gene: 3. The CDR3 spans 13 residues. The CDR3 sequence is CASSPDRVQPQHF. The CDR3 region has the DNA TGTGCCAGCAGCCCGGACAGGGTTCAGCCCCAGCATTTT.

This chain links TRBV4-2 with TRBJ1-5; TRBD1 is a possible D gene (6 bases). The length of the CDR3 is 15 residues. Trimming took off 6 bases at V and 0 bases at J, with 12 bases between the two ends. Per the germline V gene, CDR1 is LGHNA and CDR2 is YNFKEQ. CDR3 amino acids: CASRGADDSNQPQHF. The CDR3 DNA reads TGTGCCAGCAGGGGGGCGGATGATAGCAATCAGCCCCAGCATTTT.

V gene TRBV7-3 combines with J gene TRBJ2-1; 14 bases are a match to TRBD2. CDR3 size: 15 residues. The germline CDR1 and CDR2 sequences are SGHTA and FQGTGA. V shed 2 bases, J shed 8 bases, and the junction held 2 bases outside the gene matches. CDR3 in DNA: TGTGCCAGCAGCTTATCGGGACTAGCGGGAGATGAGCAGTTCTTC. It encodes CASSLSGLAGDEQFF.

The chain has TRBV7-9 and TRBJ2-1, with D perhaps TRBD1 (6 bases). V gave up 1 base and J gave up 10 bases, with 20 bases separating them. Germline V lookup: CDR1 SEHNR, CDR2 FQNEAQ (reference sequence). The CDR3 covers 16 residues. CDR3 DNA sequence: TGTGCCAGCAGCTTAGGACAGGTCGGCCCCCACCGAGAGCAGTTCTTC. It codes for CASSLGQVGPHREQFF. Complete variable domain (other parts from reference TRBV7-9 and TRBJ2-1): DTGVSQNPRHKITKRGQNVTFRCDPISEHNRLYWYRQTLGQGPEFLTYFQNEAQLEKSRLLSDRFSAERPKGSFSTLEIQRTEQGDSAMYLCASSLGQVGPHREQFFGPGTRLTVL.

This clone appeared a few times. This chain links TRBV7-8 with TRBJ1-1; 10 bases line up with TRBD1. Trimming removed 5 bases from V and 10 bases from J; junction bases left unmatched: 10. Per germline, CDR1 SGHVS and CDR2 FQNEAQ. The CDR3 spans 14 residues. CDR3 loop: CASSAGTGAVRAFF. The DNA of the CDR3 is TGTGCCAGCAGCGCGGGGACAGGGGCCGTGCGAGCTTTCTTT.

On this clone: At one of its ends the junction is not consistent with the germline gene, which may arise from a read error. The chain combines TRBV4-2 with TRBJ1-5, with D tentatively TRBD1 (5 bases). The CDR3 totals 14 residues. CDR1 is LGHNA and CDR2 is YNFKEQ in the germline V gene. In DNA form, the CDR3 reads TGTGCCAGCAGACAAGGTGGGGGGGATCAGCCCCAGCATTTT. This sequence encodes CASRQGGGDQPQHF.

The chain employs TRBV5-1 and TRBJ1-3, with TRBD1 matching 10 bases. The V and J ends lost 4 bases and 8 bases, in that order; junction bases with no gene match: 6. Germline CDR1 SGHRS, CDR2 YFSETQ. The CDR3 length is 14 residues. CDR3 amino acids: CASSPSGTGDTIYF. CDR3 coding DNA: TGCGCCAGCAGCCCGTCCGGGACAGGGGACACCATATATTTT.

The chain employs TRBV5-1 and TRBJ1-1; TRBD1 aligns across 7 bases. The germline V gene encodes CDR1 SGHRS and CDR2 YFSETQ. The CDR3 contains 13 residues. After removal of 6 bases from V and 5 bases from J, the junction contained 7 bases not matched to a gene. The CDR3 nucleotides are TGCGCCAGCAAAACAGGGGCACGGACTGAAGCTTTCTTT. Translated: CASKTGARTEAFF.

The chain combines TRBV6-2 or TRBV6-3 with TRBJ2-7; no firm D call. V lost 0 bases and J 7 bases, leaving 10 bases between the germline ends. Germline assignment: CDR1 MNHEY and CDR2 SVGEGT. The CDR3 runs 13 residues. Here the CDR3 reads CASSYSTPVEQYF. The CDR3 DNA reads as TGTGCCAGCAGTTACTCGACACCCGTGGAGCAGTACTTC.

This sequence joins TRBV4-3 and TRBJ2-2, with 12 bases lining up with TRBD2. Germline V CDR1 and CDR2: LGHNA, YSLEER. The J segment lost 3 bases and the V segment lost 0 bases, leaving 5 bases of the junction unmatched. The CDR3 contains 18 residues. The CDR3 bases are TGCGCCAGCAGCCAAGAAGACACTAGCGGGGGGTACACCGGGGAGCTGTTTTTT. Translation: CASSQEDTSGGYTGELFF.

The CDR3 DNA sequence: TGTGCCACCAGGGGCCCCGGGGGCACCGGGGAGCTGTTTTTT. This encodes CATRGPGGTGELFF. The chain combines TRBV24-1 with TRBJ2-2, with D perhaps TRBD2 (6 bases). The ends were cut back, 7 bases at V and 4 bases at J, with 12 bases in the middle. The CDR3 loop spans 14 amino acids. CDR1 is KGHDR, CDR2 SFDVKD, per germline.

The rearrangement links TRBV5-1 to TRBJ1-1, with D possibly being TRBD1 (6 bases). The CDR3 sequence is 14 residues long. CDR1 and CDR2 (germline): SGHRS, YFSETQ. Trimming shortened V by 4 bases and J by 1 base, and 11 bases separated the two germline ends. CDR3 loop: CASSREGGNTEAFF. The CDR3 DNA reads TGCGCCAGCAGCCGCGAAGGGGGGAACACTGAAGCTTTCTTT.